These 28 T cell receptor beta chains came from one sample sequenced in a study of blood T cells in healthy people across ages. Alongside a J-beta primer mix, a sample-barcoded 5' primer served in a second PCR lasting roughly 6 to 12 cycles. TCRdb itself ran the 5' RACE reads through MiXCR, one entry per CDR3 protein. This table has roughly 680,000 distinct CDR3 sequences, around a fifth appearing once. Sequenced: blood. The receptors derive from a man aged 65 to 85 in good health.

This clonotype was picked up a small number of times. The V call is TRBV28, the J call TRBJ2-3; D gene uncertain. The CDR3 has 15 amino acids. Trimming removed 3 bases from V and 0 bases from J, with 10 bases in between. Germline values: CDR1 MDHEN, CDR2 SYDVKM. The CDR3 sequence is CASSFQRTSTDTQYF. CDR3 in DNA: TGTGCCAGCAGTTTCCAGCGAACTAGCACAGATACGCAGTATTTT. The full variable domain, completed using reference TRBV28 and TRBJ2-3, is DVKVTQSSRYLVKRTGEKVFLECVQDMDHENMFWYRQDPGLGLRLIYFSYDVKMKEKGDIPEGYSVSREKKERFSLILESASTNQTSMYLCASSFQRTSTDTQYFGPGTRLTVL.

This clonotype was observed a handful of times. The chain uses TRBV7-2 and TRBJ1-5; 7 nucleotides agree with TRBD1. Germline trimming cut 5 bases from V and 4 bases from J; bases unmatched to any gene: 5. Germline CDR1 and CDR2: SGHTA and FQGNSA. The CDR3 is 14 residues long. Written as DNA, the CDR3 is TGTGCCAGCAGCGACAGGGTTATGAATCAGCCCCAGCATTTT. Protein sequence: CASSDRVMNQPQHF.

This rearrangement joins TRBV29-1 to TRBJ2-7; 13 bases line up with TRBD2. Looked up from germline, CDR1 is SQVTM and CDR2 is ANQGSEA. V lost 5 bases, J lost 7 bases, and 5 bases stayed unmatched. CDR3 length equals 13 residues. CDR3 bases: TGCAGCGTTCGGACTAGCGGGAGTGGTGAGCAGTACGTC. This codes for CSVRTSGSGEQYV.

This clonotype has just a few counts. The chain employs TRBV12-3 or TRBV12-4 and TRBJ2-1, with 8 bases lining up with TRBD1. The J call may be in error: the DNA end matches TRBJ2-5 better. CDR3 length equals 14 residues. The CDR3 nucleotides are TGTGCCAGCAGGCTGACAGGGGTAGGAGAGACCCAGTACTTC. It translates to CASRLTGVGETQYF.

This clonotype has only a few counts. The rearrangement joins TRBV10-3 to TRBJ2-7, with 7 positions matching TRBD2. The end of the DNA fits TRBJ2-1 better, so the J call may be wrong. The CDR3 loop spans 15 amino acids. Per the germline V gene, CDR1 is ENHRY and CDR2 is SYGVKD. The DNA of the CDR3 is TGTGCCATCAGTGAGGGGCTAGCGGCTTACAATGAGCAGTTCTTC. Translation: CAISEGLAAYNEQFF.

The CDR3 sequence is CASSAQGVQETQYF. Here the CDR3 DNA reads TGCGCCAGCAGCGCCCAGGGGGTGCAAGAGACCCAGTACTTC. The chain couples TRBV5-1 to TRBJ2-5; 7 bases line up with TRBD1. After removal of 4 bases from V and 2 bases from J, the junction contained 5 bases not matched to a gene. This CDR3 is built from 14 residues. Per germline, CDR1 SGHRS and CDR2 YFSETQ.

J is TRBJ2-5 and V is TRBV4-3; 7 bases agree with TRBD2. From germline, CDR1 is LGHNA and CDR2 YSLEER. This CDR3 is 15 amino acids long. The J segment lost 11 bases and the V segment lost 3 bases, leaving 15 bases of the junction unmatched. The CDR3 sequence: CASSQQLARVYGQYF. DNA for the CDR3: TGCGCCAGCAGCCAGCAACTAGCGAGAGTTTACGGGCAGTACTTC.

This clonotype turned up a few times. The chain carries TRBV11-2 and TRBJ2-2; D not resolved. Trimming pared 5 bases from V and 4 bases from J, leaving 23 bases between. There are 18 residues in the CDR3. Germline V CDR1 and CDR2: SGHAT, FQNNGV. This chain's CDR3 is CASSHARSNPLSTGELFF. The CDR3 DNA is TGTGCCAGCAGCCACGCGAGATCGAATCCTTTATCCACCGGGGAGCTGTTTTTT.

This sequence joins TRBV7-8 and TRBJ2-6; D is unresolved. V lost 1 base to trimming and J lost 0 bases, with 13 bases between them. The CDR3 loop spans 18 amino acids. The germline V gene has CDR1 SGHVS and CDR2 FQNEAQ. The CDR3 nucleotides are TGTGCCAGCAGCTTAGTGGCCGCTCTCTTCTCTGGGGCCAACGTCCTGACTTTC. It translates to CASSLVAALFSGANVLTF. The full variable domain, completed using reference TRBV7-8 and TRBJ2-6, is GAGVSQSPRYKVAKRGQDVALRCDPISGHVSLFWYQQALGQGPEFLTYFQNEAQLDKSGLPSDRFFAERPEGSVSTLKIQRTQQEDSAVYLCASSLVAALFSGANVLTFGAGSRLTVL.

This clonotype was detected only a few times. Compared with germline, one end of the junction differs, possibly owing to a read error. V is TRBV18 and J is TRBJ2-1, with TRBD2 identical over 8 bases. The J call may be mistaken, given a closer DNA end match to TRBJ2-5. Germline values: CDR1 KGHSH, CDR2 LQKENI. This CDR3 spans 14 amino acids. The chain's CDR3 is CASSPLAGTEIQYF. In DNA form, the CDR3 reads TGTGCCAGCTCACCACTAGCGGGAACAGAGATCCAGTACTTC.

This chain joins TRBV5-1 and TRBJ2-2; 9 positions agree with TRBD1. V lost 6 bases, J lost 4 bases, and 4 bases stayed unmatched. This CDR3 region has 14 residues. Germline V gene lookup returns CDR1 SGHRS and CDR2 YFSETQ. The CDR3 DNA is TGCGCCAGCAAGGGACAGGGTCCCACCGGGGAGCTGTTTTTT. As protein: CASKGQGPTGELFF.

The J gene is TRBJ1-4, the V gene TRBV27, with a possible D match to TRBD1 (6 bases). The germline V gene encodes CDR1 MNHEY and CDR2 SMNVEV (reference sequence). This CDR3 is 16 amino acids long. V was shortened by 4 bases and J by 3 bases, with 15 bases between the two germline ends. CDR3 residues: CASSSYRAGANEKLFF. DNA for the CDR3: TGTGCCAGCAGTTCCTACAGGGCCGGGGCTAATGAAAAACTGTTTTTT.

The CDR3 protein is CASSLASLAGTDTQYF. CDR3 in DNA: TGTGCCAGCAGCTTAGCGTCACTAGCGGGAACAGATACGCAGTATTTT. J is TRBJ2-3 and V is TRBV7-2; 10 nucleotides line up with TRBD2. CDR3 length: 16 residues. With V trimmed by 0 bases and J by 3 bases, 3 bases remained unmatched. CDR1 is SGHTA and CDR2 is FQGNSA in the germline V gene.

The chain has TRBV18 and TRBJ1-1; D is unclear. CDR3 length: 16 amino acids. Per germline, CDR1 KGHSH and CDR2 LQKENI. The V end was cut by 2 bases, the J end by 3 bases, with 16 bases between. CDR3 sequence reads: CASSPGLGFFDTEAFF. The CDR3 DNA reads TGTGCCAGCTCACCAGGGTTAGGTTTCTTCGACACTGAAGCTTTCTTT.

This clonotype was counted between two and nine times. J is TRBJ2-5 and V is TRBV29-1; D not resolved. The ends were cut back, 5 bases at V and 1 base at J, with 11 bases in the middle. This CDR3 comprises 13 residues. Germline lookup yields CDR1 SQVTM and CDR2 ANQGSEA. The CDR3 DNA reads TGCAGCGTTTCTAACCGAGGCCAAGAGACCCAGTACTTC. Its protein product is CSVSNRGQETQYF.

This clonotype was picked up a small number of times. This chain links TRBV20-1 with TRBJ2-5; 12 bases are shared with TRBD2. Matching the DNA end better, TRBJ2-1 makes the J call doubtful. This CDR3 comprises 12 residues. The V gene's germline CDR1 is DFQATT and CDR2 SNEGSKA (reference sequence). The CDR3: CSARTSGTEQFF. CDR3 coding DNA: TGCAGTGCTCGGACTAGCGGGACTGAGCAGTTCTTC.

In regard to this clonotype: This clone may be a read error of a much larger clone one base away. The rearrangement uses TRBV7-2 and TRBJ2-3; the D call may be TRBD1 or TRBD2 (5 bases each). From germline, CDR1 is SGHTA and CDR2 FQGNSA. The CDR3 sequence is 12 residues long. The CDR3 region has the DNA TGTGCCAGCAGCCTGAGGGGAAATACGCGGTATTTT. Protein: CASSLRGNTRYF.

The chain recombines TRBV19 with TRBJ2-7, with D perhaps matching TRBD2 (5 bases). Germline CDR1 and CDR2: LNHDA and SQIVND (reference sequence). The CDR3 has 13 amino acids. V shed 3 bases and J shed 4 bases, with 10 bases lying between them. Written as DNA, the CDR3 is TGTGCCAGTAGTATCCCCGGGGATTACGAGCAGTACTTC. Residues: CASSIPGDYEQYF.

This clonotype has just a few counts. J is TRBJ2-1 and V is TRBV24-1, with D perhaps TRBD1 (5 bases). V gave up 4 bases and J gave up 4 bases, with 10 bases separating them. Germline V gene data show CDR1 as KGHDR and CDR2 as SFDVKD. There are 14 residues in the CDR3. CDR3 sequence: CATSDPAGYNEQFF. The CDR3 bases are TGTGCCACCAGTGACCCCGCAGGGTACAATGAGCAGTTCTTC.

V gene TRBV5-6 combines with J gene TRBJ1-1, with TRBD1 matching over 7 bases. With V trimmed by 3 bases and J by 2 bases, 10 bases remained unmatched. The CDR3 loop spans 16 amino acids. Per the germline V gene, CDR1 is SGHDT and CDR2 is YYEEEE. Here the CDR3 reads CASSSTGMAFNTEAFF. For the CDR3, the DNA is TGTGCCAGCAGCTCGACAGGGATGGCCTTCAACACTGAAGCTTTCTTT.

The rearrangement links TRBV28 to TRBJ2-2; no clear D gene. Between the trimmed V and J ends, which lost 2 bases and 8 bases, there was a span of 6 bases. The CDR3 consists of 12 residues. Germline values: CDR1 MDHEN, CDR2 SYDVKM. The CDR3 here is CASSLAEGELFF. DNA of the CDR3: TGTGCCAGCAGTTTAGCAGAGGGGGAGCTGTTTTTT.

This clonotype was detected only a few times. J is TRBJ2-3 and V is TRBV6-1, with TRBD2 matching over 12 bases. Germline CDR1 and CDR2: MNHNS and SASEGT. This CDR3 has 16 amino acids. The J segment lost 8 bases and the V segment lost 4 bases, leaving 10 bases of the junction unmatched. CDR3: CASSGRLAGVSGTQYF. The CDR3 DNA is TGTGCCAGCAGTGGACGACTAGCGGGAGTATCGGGTACGCAGTATTTT.

This chain uses TRBV7-9 with TRBJ1-2; D remains ambiguous. The V end was cut by 6 bases, the J end by 1 base, with 21 bases between. The CDR3 is made up of 17 amino acids. Looked up from germline, CDR1 is SEHNR and CDR2 is FQNEAQ (reference sequence). The CDR3 nucleotides are TGTGCCAGCAGGCCCGGGAGATTCGGCTCCGATAACTATGGCTACACCTTC. Its protein product is CASRPGRFGSDNYGYTF.

This sequence joins TRBV7-9 and TRBJ2-1; 8 nucleotides match TRBD2. The V gene end was trimmed by 1 base and the J gene end by 1 base; junction bases not matched to a gene: 6. The CDR3 runs 17 residues. From germline, CDR1 is SEHNR and CDR2 FQNEAQ (reference sequence). The CDR3 is CASSLGASGQSYNEQFF. CDR3 coding DNA: TGTGCCAGCAGCTTAGGGGCTAGCGGGCAATCCTACAATGAGCAGTTCTTC.

The V and J genes are TRBV20-1 and TRBJ2-5; 9 bases are shared with TRBD2. CDR3 length equals 15 residues. V was pared by 1 base and J by 3 bases, with 6 bases of the junction left unmatched. Germline V lookup: CDR1 DFQATT, CDR2 SNEGSKA (reference sequence). The CDR3 region is CSARGVAGEEETQYF. The CDR3 DNA is TGCAGTGCTAGAGGTGTAGCGGGAGAAGAAGAGACCCAGTACTTC.

The chain combines TRBV27 with TRBJ2-1; D not certain. The V end was cut by 2 bases, the J end by 6 bases, with 14 bases between. The germline V gene encodes CDR1 MNHEY and CDR2 SMNVEV (reference sequence). This CDR3 is built from 15 residues. In DNA form, the CDR3 reads TGTGCCAGCAGTTTAGTAAGGGTTAACTTCAATGAGCAGTTCTTC. Protein: CASSLVRVNFNEQFF.

The chain has TRBV20-1 and TRBJ2-5, with D unclear. In germline, CDR1 is DFQATT, CDR2 SNEGSKA (reference sequence). The CDR3 consists of 12 residues. Trimming took 5 bases from V and 2 from J, leaving 9 bases between them. This chain's CDR3 is CSALGLQETQYF. CDR3 nucleotide sequence: TGCAGTGCTCTAGGGCTGCAAGAGACCCAGTACTTC.

The chain is built from TRBV12-3 or TRBV12-4 and TRBJ2-3; D gene ambiguous. This CDR3 has 14 amino acids. The V end was cut by 1 base, the J end by 4 bases, with 9 bases between. CDR3 protein: CASSLGASSDTQYF. The CDR3 DNA reads as TGTGCCAGCAGTTTAGGCGCCAGCTCAGATACGCAGTATTTT.